This is a list of T cell receptor beta chains from one sample in a study of yellow fever vaccine responses in identical twins. TCRdb redid the calling of the RT-PCR reads with MiXCR, one entry per CDR3 protein. The sample yields about 4,700 distinct CDR3 sequences, 85% to 90% seen once. This sample comprised T cells from blood (PBMCs), unsorted or a sorted subset (not recorded which), obtained before or after yellow fever vaccination (not recorded which). The receptors here all came from a woman aged 18-29 years who received the yellow fever vaccine. Both conserved end residues are part of each CDR3. Each record gives: V gene, D gene, J gene, clone size, CDR3 protein, CDR3 DNA. A D gene is named only where the DNA matches it firmly. For some rows the clone size is stated as once, few or many, or as a class when expanded; others skip it.

V: TRBV4-3; D: -; J: TRBJ2-3; size: -; CDR3: CASSQGLAHTQYF; DNA: TGCGCCAGCAGCCAGGGTCTAGCGCATACGCAGTATTTT
V: TRBV11-3; D: -; J: TRBJ2-3; size: -; CDR3: CASSQQGAPTDTQYF; DNA: TGTGCCAGCAGCCAACAGGGTGCACCAACAGATACGCAGTATTTT
V: TRBV19; D: TRBD2; J: TRBJ2-3; size: -; CDR3: CASSIAASGSTDTQYF; DNA: TGTGCCAGTAGTATTGCAGCTAGCGGAAGCACAGATACGCAGTATTTT
V: TRBV5-5; D: -; J: TRBJ2-7; size: -; CDR3: CASSVREHYEQYF; DNA: TGCGCCAGCAGCGTCCGGGAACACTACGAGCAGTACTTC
V: TRBV6-2/TRBV6-3; D: -; J: TRBJ1-1; size: -; CDR3: CASSAKVRDTEAFF; DNA: TGTGCCAGCAGCGCCAAGGTCAGGGACACTGAAGCTTTCTTT
V: TRBV3-1; D: -; J: TRBJ2-7; size: -; CDR3: CASSQGTTSYEQYF; DNA: TGTGCCAGCAGCCAGGGGACAACCTCCTACGAGCAGTACTTC
V: TRBV5-1; D: -; J: TRBJ2-7; size: -; CDR3: CASSLATHSYEQYF; DNA: TGCGCCAGCAGCTTGGCTACACACTCCTACGAGCAGTACTTC
V: TRBV4-2; D: -; J: TRBJ2-3; size: once; CDR3: CASSQTVPDTQYF; DNA: TGTGCCAGCAGCCAAACCGTCCCAGATACGCAGTATTTT
V: TRBV4-1; D: TRBD1; J: TRBJ2-1; size: -; CDR3: CASSHAGQGAAEQFF; DNA: TGCGCCAGCAGCCATGCGGGGCAGGGGGCTGCTGAGCAGTTCTTC
V: TRBV5-6; D: -; J: TRBJ2-1; size: -; CDR3: CASRFVLSSYNEQFF; DNA: TGTGCCAGCAGGTTCGTACTTAGCTCCTACAATGAGCAGTTCTTC
V: TRBV29-1; D: TRBD1; J: TRBJ1-2; size: -; CDR3: CSVGQGTNYGYTF; DNA: TGCAGCGTTGGACAGGGTACTAACTATGGCTACACCTTC
V: TRBV20-1; D: -; J: TRBJ2-7; size: -; CDR3: CSATLEIAGNSYEQYF; DNA: TGCAGTGCTACTTTAGAAATTGCAGGGAATTCCTACGAGCAGTACTTC
V: TRBV30; D: -; J: TRBJ1-1; size: few; CDR3: CAWNGDAGTEAFF; DNA: TGTGCCTGGAATGGCGACGCGGGGACTGAAGCTTTCTTT
V: TRBV28; D: -; J: TRBJ1-3; size: once; CDR3: CASSSARSGNTIYF; DNA: TGTGCCAGCAGTTCCGCACGCTCTGGAAACACCATATATTTT
V: TRBV18; D: TRBD2; J: TRBJ2-1; size: -; CDR3: CASSPPVGSLAGEQFF; DNA: TGTGCCAGCTCACCACCGGTAGGGTCACTAGCGGGTGAGCAGTTCTTC
V: TRBV19; D: -; J: TRBJ2-1; size: once; CDR3: CASSIRRDSYNEQFF; DNA: TGTGCCAGTAGTATAAGGAGGGACTCCTACAATGAGCAGTTCTTC
V: TRBV2; D: -; J: TRBJ2-7; size: -; CDR3: CASSLSYEQYF; DNA: TGTGCCAGCAGTCTCTCCTACGAGCAGTACTTC
V: TRBV2; D: TRBD2; J: TRBJ2-1; size: -; CDR3: CASSGVTSGRNGNEQFF; DNA: TGTGCCAGCAGTGGAGTGACTAGCGGCCGAAATGGGAATGAGCAGTTCTTC
V: TRBV20-1; D: -; J: TRBJ2-3; size: -; CDR3: CSAPHGGRADTQYF; DNA: TGCAGTGCTCCCCATGGGGGTAGGGCGGATACGCAGTATTTT
V: TRBV4-2; D: -; J: TRBJ2-1; size: -; CDR3: CASSQDPGTGYNEQFF; DNA: TGTGCCAGCAGCCAAGATCCCGGGACTGGCTACAATGAGCAGTTCTTC
V: TRBV4-1; D: -; J: TRBJ2-2; size: -; CDR3: CASSQRNTGELFF; DNA: TGCGCCAGCAGCCAACGGAACACCGGGGAGCTGTTTTTT
V: TRBV29-1; D: TRBD2; J: TRBJ2-3; size: -; CDR3: CSVSQLQRGDTQYF; DNA: TGCAGCGTATCCCAACTACAGCGGGGTGATACGCAGTATTTT
V: TRBV19; D: -; J: TRBJ2-2; size: -; CDR3: CASSIQVPGLRELFF; DNA: TGTGCCAGTAGTATCCAGGTCCCGGGGCTCCGGGAGCTGTTTTTT
V: TRBV27; D: -; J: TRBJ2-7; size: -; CDR3: CASSNGGFSSYEQYF; DNA: TGTGCCAGCAGCAATGGGGGATTCAGCTCCTACGAGCAGTACTTC
V: TRBV11-3; D: -; J: TRBJ1-6; size: -; CDR3: CASSYPLGGNNSPLHF; DNA: TGTGCCAGCAGCTACCCGTTAGGGGGTAATAATTCACCCCTCCACTTT
V: TRBV5-4; D: -; J: TRBJ2-5; size: -; CDR3: CASSLEYQETQYF; DNA: TGTGCCAGCAGCTTGGAGTACCAAGAGACCCAGTACTTC
V: TRBV7-7; D: -; J: TRBJ2-7; size: -; CDR3: CASSLGQNYEQYF; DNA: TGTGCTAGCAGCTTAGGGCAGAACTACGAGCAGTACTTC
V: TRBV5-4; D: TRBD1; J: TRBJ1-3; size: -; CDR3: CASSNRGDRGNTIYF; DNA: TGTGCCAGCAGCAACCGGGGGGACAGGGGAAACACCATATATTTT
V: TRBV14; D: -; J: TRBJ1-2; size: -; CDR3: CASSQDRTVYGYTF; DNA: TGTGCCAGCAGCCAAGATAGGACAGTTTATGGCTACACCTTC
V: TRBV20-1; D: -; J: TRBJ2-1; size: -; CDR3: CSARGSYHYNEQFF; DNA: TGCAGTGCTAGAGGGAGCTACCACTACAATGAGCAGTTCTTC
V: TRBV19; D: -; J: TRBJ2-3; size: -; CDR3: CASKTQASRGSDTQYF; DNA: TGTGCCAGTAAAACACAAGCTAGTCGCGGGTCAGATACGCAGTATTTT
V: TRBV5-6; D: TRBD1; J: TRBJ2-3; size: -; CDR3: CASSHGTGGVTDTQYF; DNA: TGTGCCAGCAGCCACGGGACAGGGGGCGTGACAGATACGCAGTATTTT
V: TRBV29-1; D: -; J: TRBJ2-7; size: -; CDR3: CSVESTHEQYF; DNA: TGCAGCGTTGAATCAACCCACGAGCAGTACTTC